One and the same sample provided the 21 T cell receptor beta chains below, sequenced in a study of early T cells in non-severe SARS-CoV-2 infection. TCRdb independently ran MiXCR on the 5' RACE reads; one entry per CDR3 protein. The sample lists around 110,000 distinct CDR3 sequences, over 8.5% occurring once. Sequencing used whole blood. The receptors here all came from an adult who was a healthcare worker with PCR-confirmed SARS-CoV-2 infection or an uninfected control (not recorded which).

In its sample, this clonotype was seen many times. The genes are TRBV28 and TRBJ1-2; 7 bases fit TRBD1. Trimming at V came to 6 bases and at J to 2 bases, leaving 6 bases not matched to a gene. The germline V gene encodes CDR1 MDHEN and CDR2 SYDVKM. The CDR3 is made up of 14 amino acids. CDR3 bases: TGTGCCAGCAGCAAACCACAGGGGAACTATGGCTACACCTTC. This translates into CASSKPQGNYGYTF.

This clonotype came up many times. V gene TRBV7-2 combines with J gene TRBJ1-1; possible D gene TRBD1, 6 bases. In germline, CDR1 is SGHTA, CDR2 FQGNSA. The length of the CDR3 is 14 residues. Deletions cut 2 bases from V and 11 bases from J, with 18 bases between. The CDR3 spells CASSLYPRSGEAFF. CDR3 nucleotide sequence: TGTGCCAGCAGCTTATACCCCCGGTCAGGGGAGGCTTTCTTT.

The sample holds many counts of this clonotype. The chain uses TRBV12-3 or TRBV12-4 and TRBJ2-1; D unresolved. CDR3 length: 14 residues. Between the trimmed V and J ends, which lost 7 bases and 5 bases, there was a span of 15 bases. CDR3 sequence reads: CASTPWVDDNEQFF. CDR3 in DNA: TGTGCCAGCACCCCTTGGGTGGACGACAATGAGCAGTTCTTC.

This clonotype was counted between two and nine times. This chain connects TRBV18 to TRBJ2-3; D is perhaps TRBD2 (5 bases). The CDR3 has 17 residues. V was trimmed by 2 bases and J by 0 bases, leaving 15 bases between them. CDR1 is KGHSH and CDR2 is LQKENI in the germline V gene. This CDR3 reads CASSPGRSSVSTDTQYF. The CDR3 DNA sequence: TGTGCCAGCTCACCAGGGAGAAGTTCGGTTAGCACAGATACGCAGTATTTT.

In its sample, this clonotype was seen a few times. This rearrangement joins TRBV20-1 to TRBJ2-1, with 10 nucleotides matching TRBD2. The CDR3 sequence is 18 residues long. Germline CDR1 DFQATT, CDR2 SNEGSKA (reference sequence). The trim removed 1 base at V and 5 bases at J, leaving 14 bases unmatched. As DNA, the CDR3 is TGCAGTGCTAGAGGGACCGCCATGAAAGCGGGAGGGAACAATGAGCAGTTCTTC. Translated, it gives CSARGTAMKAGGNNEQFF.

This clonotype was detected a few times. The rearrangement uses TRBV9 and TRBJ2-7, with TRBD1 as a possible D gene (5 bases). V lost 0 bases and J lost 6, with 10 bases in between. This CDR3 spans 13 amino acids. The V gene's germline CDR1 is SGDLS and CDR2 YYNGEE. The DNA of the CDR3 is TGTGCCAGCAGCGTAGCAGGGTTTAGCGAGCAGTACTTC. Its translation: CASSVAGFSEQYF.

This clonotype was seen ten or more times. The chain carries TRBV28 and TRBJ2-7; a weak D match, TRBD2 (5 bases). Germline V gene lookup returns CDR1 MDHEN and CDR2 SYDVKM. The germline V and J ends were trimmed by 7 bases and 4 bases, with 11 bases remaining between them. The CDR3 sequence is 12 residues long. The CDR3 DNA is TGTGCCAGCATAAGCGGTCCTTACGAGCAGTACTTC. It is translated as CASISGPYEQYF.

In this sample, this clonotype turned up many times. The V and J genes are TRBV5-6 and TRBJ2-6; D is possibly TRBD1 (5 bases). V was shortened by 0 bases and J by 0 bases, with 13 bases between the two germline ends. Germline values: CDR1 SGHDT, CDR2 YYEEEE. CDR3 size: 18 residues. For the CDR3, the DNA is TGTGCCAGCAGCTTGGTAGGGGATTGGCGCTCTGGGGCCAACGTCCTGACTTTC. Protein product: CASSLVGDWRSGANVLTF.

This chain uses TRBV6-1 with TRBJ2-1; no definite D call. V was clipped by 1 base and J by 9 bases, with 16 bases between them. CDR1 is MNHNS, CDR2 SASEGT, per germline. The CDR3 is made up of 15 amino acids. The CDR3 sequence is CASSEEVAGIGEQFF. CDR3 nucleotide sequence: TGTGCCAGCAGTGAAGAGGTAGCCGGAATCGGTGAGCAGTTCTTC.

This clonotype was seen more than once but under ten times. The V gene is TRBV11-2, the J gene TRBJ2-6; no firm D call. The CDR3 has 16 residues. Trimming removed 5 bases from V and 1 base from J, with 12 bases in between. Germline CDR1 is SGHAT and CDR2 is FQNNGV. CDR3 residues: CASSPQAGSGANVLTF. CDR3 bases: TGTGCCAGCAGCCCCCAGGCCGGTTCTGGGGCCAACGTCCTGACTTTC.

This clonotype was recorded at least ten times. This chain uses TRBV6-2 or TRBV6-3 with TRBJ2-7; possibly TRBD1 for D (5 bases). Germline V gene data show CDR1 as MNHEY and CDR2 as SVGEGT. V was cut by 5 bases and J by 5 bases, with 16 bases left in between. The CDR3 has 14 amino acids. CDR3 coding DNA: TGTGCCAGCAGTAGAGGACACGAATCGAACGAGCAGTACTTC. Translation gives CASSRGHESNEQYF.

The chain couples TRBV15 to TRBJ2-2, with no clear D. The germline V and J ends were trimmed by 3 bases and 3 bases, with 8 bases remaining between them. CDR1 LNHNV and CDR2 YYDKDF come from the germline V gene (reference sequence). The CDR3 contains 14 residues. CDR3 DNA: TGTGCCACCAGCAGCCTTGATCACACCGGGGAGCTGTTTTTT. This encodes CATSSLDHTGELFF.

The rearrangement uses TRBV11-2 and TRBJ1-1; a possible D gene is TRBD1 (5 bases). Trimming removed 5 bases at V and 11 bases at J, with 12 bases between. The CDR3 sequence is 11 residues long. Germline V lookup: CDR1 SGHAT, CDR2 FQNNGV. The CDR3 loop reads CASSHGGKAFF. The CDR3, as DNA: TGTGCCAGCAGCCACGGGGGGAAGGCTTTCTTT.

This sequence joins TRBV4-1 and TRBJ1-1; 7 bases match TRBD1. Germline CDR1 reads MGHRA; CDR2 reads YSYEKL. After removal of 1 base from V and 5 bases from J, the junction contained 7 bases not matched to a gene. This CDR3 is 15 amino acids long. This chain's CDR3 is CASSQGGAGGTEAFF. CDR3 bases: TGCGCCAGCAGCCAAGGAGGTGCAGGGGGGACTGAAGCTTTCTTT.

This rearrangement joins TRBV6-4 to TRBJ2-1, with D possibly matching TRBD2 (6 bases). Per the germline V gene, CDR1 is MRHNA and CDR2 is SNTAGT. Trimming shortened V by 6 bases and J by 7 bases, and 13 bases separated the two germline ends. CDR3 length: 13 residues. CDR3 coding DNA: TGTGCCAGCAGCTGGGACTTCGGGAATGAGCAGTTCTTC. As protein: CASSWDFGNEQFF.

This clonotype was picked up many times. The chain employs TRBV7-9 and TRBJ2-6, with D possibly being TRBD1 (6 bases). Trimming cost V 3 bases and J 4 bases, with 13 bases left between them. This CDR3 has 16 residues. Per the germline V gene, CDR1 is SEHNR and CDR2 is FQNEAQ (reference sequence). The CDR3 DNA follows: TGTGCCAGCAGCTTCCAGGGGCGAACCGGGGCCAACGTCCTGACTTTC. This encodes CASSFQGRTGANVLTF.

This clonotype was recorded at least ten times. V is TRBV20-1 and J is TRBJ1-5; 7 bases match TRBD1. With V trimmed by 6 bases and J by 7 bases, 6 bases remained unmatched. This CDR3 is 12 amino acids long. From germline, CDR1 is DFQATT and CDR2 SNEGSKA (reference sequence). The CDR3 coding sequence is TGCAGTGCGACAGGGTTGGGGCAGCCCCAGCATTTT. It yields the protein CSATGLGQPQHF.

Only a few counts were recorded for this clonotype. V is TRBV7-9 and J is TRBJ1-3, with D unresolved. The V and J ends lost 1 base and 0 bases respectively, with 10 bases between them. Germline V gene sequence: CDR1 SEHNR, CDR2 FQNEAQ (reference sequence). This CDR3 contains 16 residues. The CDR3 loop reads CASSLELTGSGNTIYF. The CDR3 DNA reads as TGTGCCAGCAGCTTAGAACTAACTGGCTCTGGAAACACCATATATTTT.

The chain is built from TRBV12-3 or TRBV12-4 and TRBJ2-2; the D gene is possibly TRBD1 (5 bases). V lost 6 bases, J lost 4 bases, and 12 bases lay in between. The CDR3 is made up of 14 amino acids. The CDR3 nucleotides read TGTGCCAGCAGCCAAGGACAAATCACCGGGGAGCTGTTTTTT. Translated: CASSQGQITGELFF.

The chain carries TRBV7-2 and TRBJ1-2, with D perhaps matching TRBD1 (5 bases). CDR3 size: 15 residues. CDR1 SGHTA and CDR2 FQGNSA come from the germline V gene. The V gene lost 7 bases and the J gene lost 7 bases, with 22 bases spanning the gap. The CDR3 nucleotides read TGTGCCAGCACCCTACTCGGGGCCGCCATGGCTGGCTACACCTTC. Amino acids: CASTLLGAAMAGYTF.

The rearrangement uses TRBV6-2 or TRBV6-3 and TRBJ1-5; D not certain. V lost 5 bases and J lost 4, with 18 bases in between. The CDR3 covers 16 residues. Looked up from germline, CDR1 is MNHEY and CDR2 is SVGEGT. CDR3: CASSASSTGKNQPQHF. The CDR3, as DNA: TGTGCCAGCAGTGCTAGTTCGACGGGAAAGAATCAGCCCCAGCATTTT.